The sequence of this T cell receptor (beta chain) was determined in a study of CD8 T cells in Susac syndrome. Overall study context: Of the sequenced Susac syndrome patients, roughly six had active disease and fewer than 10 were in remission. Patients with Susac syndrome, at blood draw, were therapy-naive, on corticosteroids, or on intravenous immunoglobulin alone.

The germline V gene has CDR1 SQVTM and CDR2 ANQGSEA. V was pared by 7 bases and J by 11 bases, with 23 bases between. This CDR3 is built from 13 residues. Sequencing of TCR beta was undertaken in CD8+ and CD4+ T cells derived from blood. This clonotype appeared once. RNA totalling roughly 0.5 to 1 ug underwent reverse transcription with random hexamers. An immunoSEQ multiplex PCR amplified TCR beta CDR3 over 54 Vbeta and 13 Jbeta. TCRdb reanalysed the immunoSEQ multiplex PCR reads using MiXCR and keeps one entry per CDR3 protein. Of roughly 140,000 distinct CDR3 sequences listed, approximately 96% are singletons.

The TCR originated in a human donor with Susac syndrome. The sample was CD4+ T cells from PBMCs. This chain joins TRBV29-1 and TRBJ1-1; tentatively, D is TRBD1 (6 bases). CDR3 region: CSAGAGIYPGAFF. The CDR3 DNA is TGCAGCGCGGGGGCCGGCATCTACCCCGGGGCTTTCTTT.